One sample yielded the 21 T cell receptor beta chains listed below, sequenced in a study of blood T cell repertoires in COVID-19. The protocol was immunoSEQ multiplex PCR, while the TCRdb copy is restricted to in-frame clones and leaves out a portion. This table has some 380,000 clones, approximately 89% appearing once. The sample was PBMCs or T cells enriched from blood (not recorded which). The receptors derive from a man aged 25 to 40 who had recovered from COVID-19.

The chain combines TRBV6-2 or TRBV6-3 with TRBJ2-7; no clear D gene. Germline assignment: CDR1 MNHEY and CDR2 SVGEGT. Trimming cost V 2 bases and J 5 bases, with 13 bases left between them. This CDR3 region has 14 residues. CDR3 sequence: CASSYPGFPDEQYF. CDR3 sequence (DNA): TGTGCCAGCAGTTACCCCGGGTTTCCGGACGAGCAGTACTTC.

The chain employs TRBV5-1 and TRBJ1-6, with 9 bases identical to TRBD1. CDR3 length: 16 residues. J lost 7 bases, V lost 4 bases, and 9 bases had no gene match. The germline V gene has CDR1 SGHRS and CDR2 YFSETQ. The CDR3 region is CASSPGQGFGNSPLHF. The CDR3, as DNA: TGCGCCAGCAGCCCGGGACAGGGTTTTGGAAATTCACCCCTCCACTTT. Full variable domain (missing parts from reference TRBV5-1 and TRBJ1-6): KAGVTQTPRYLIKTRGQQVTLSCSPISGHRSVSWYQQTPGQGLQFLFEYFSETQRNKGNFPGRFSGRQFSNSRSEMNVSTLELGDSALYLCASSPGQGFGNSPLHFGNGTRLTVT.

The rearrangement links TRBV6-5 to TRBJ2-5; D is possibly TRBD2 (5 bases). The CDR3 has 12 amino acids. The V gene's germline CDR1 is MNHEY and CDR2 SVGAGI. Between the trimmed V and J ends, which lost 11 bases and 2 bases, there was a span of 12 bases. CDR3 residues: CAARTPQETQYF. In DNA form, the CDR3 reads TGTGCCGCAAGGACTCCACAAGAGACCCAGTACTTC.

V usage is TRBV10-3 and J usage is TRBJ2-2; weak D call: TRBD1 (6 bases). The CDR3 covers 14 residues. Germline CDR1 reads ENHRY; CDR2 reads SYGVKD. Trimming took off 7 bases at V and 4 bases at J, with 13 bases between the two ends. CDR3 bases: TGTGCCATCACAAACAAGGACAGCACCGGGGAGCTGTTTTTT. Encoded protein: CAITNKDSTGELFF.

V is TRBV11-2 and J is TRBJ1-5; D gene unclear. V lost 5 bases and J lost 1, with 6 bases in between. This CDR3 has 13 residues. Per germline, CDR1 SGHAT and CDR2 FQNNGV. The CDR3 region is CASSHGSNQPQHF. CDR3 nucleotide sequence: TGTGCCAGCAGCCATGGCAGCAATCAGCCCCAGCATTTT. The entire variable domain, with the rest obtained from reference TRBV11-2 and TRBJ1-5, is as follows: EAGVAQSPRYKIIEKRQSVAFWCNPISGHATLYWYQQILGQGPKLLIQFQNNGVVDDSQLPKDRFSAERLKGVDSTLKIQPAKLEDSAVYLCASSHGSNQPQHFGDGTRLSIL.

This rearrangement joins TRBV4-1 to TRBJ2-3, with D maybe TRBD1 (6 bases). This CDR3 has 18 amino acids. CDR1 MGHRA and CDR2 YSYEKL come from the germline V gene. Trimming removed 3 bases at V and 5 bases at J, with 24 bases between. The CDR3 DNA sequence: TGCGCCAGCAGCCACGTCGCGCAGGGGTTGAGCGGCCGAGATACGCAGTATTTT. Translated, it gives CASSHVAQGLSGRDTQYF.

Remarks on this clone: In the same sample, other DNA sequences code for this CDR3. The gene calls are TRBV12-5 and TRBJ1-1; D not resolved. CDR1 is LGHNT, CDR2 FRNRAP, per germline. Trimming shortened V by 5 bases and J by 4 bases, and 5 bases separated the two germline ends. The CDR3 consists of 11 residues. As DNA, the CDR3 is TGTGCTAGTGGTCCAGGCACTGAAGCTTTCTTT. Translation: CASGPGTEAFF.

The chain links TRBV4-1 to TRBJ1-1; unclear D gene. The CDR3 is 14 residues long. Between the trimmed V and J ends, which lost 7 bases and 2 bases, there was a span of 14 bases. From germline, CDR1 is MGHRA and CDR2 YSYEKL. This chain's CDR3 is CASTLQHRNTEAFF. The CDR3 DNA sequence: TGCGCCAGCACCCTACAGCACAGAAACACTGAAGCTTTCTTT.

The J gene is TRBJ1-1, the V gene TRBV14; 7 bases fit TRBD1. Germline CDR1 reads SGHDN; CDR2 reads FVKESK. With 6 bases clipped from V and 4 bases from J, the junction kept 5 bases outside the gene matches. The CDR3 runs to 13 residues. In nucleotides, the CDR3 is TGTGCCAGCAGGTACCAGGGGGGCACTGAAGCTTTCTTT. Residues: CASRYQGGTEAFF.

This clone was found many times. The chain carries TRBV4-3 and TRBJ2-5; perhaps TRBD1 as D (5 bases). This CDR3 is built from 14 residues. Germline V gene sequence: CDR1 LGHNA, CDR2 YSLEER. Trimming removed 1 base from V and 2 bases from J, with 8 bases in between. Written as DNA, the CDR3 is TGCGCCAGCAGCCAAGGACAGAGGCAAGAGACCCAGTACTTC. Translation: CASSQGQRQETQYF.

The chain has TRBV6-5 and TRBJ1-1; D gene ambiguous. From germline, CDR1 is MNHEY and CDR2 SVGAGI. The CDR3 runs 13 residues. Trimming pared 5 bases from V and 8 bases from J, leaving 15 bases between. CDR3 sequence: CASSIPGPEEAFF. The CDR3 DNA is TGTGCCAGCAGTATCCCCGGTCCCGAGGAAGCTTTCTTT.

Of note for this clone: Other DNA sequences within the sample encode an identical CDR3. This sequence joins TRBV6-5 and TRBJ1-5; D is uncertain. V was clipped by 5 bases and J by 1 base, with 9 bases between them. This CDR3 has 14 amino acids. Per germline, CDR1 MNHEY and CDR2 SVGAGI. CDR3 DNA sequence: TGTGCCAGCAGTACCACGGGGAGCAATCAGCCCCAGCATTTT. It codes for CASSTTGSNQPQHF.

The chain uses TRBV21-1 and TRBJ1-6; the DNA was not compared with TRBD1, the D call given in the table. TRBV21-1 is described as a pseudogene. The CDR3 has 20 amino acids. CDR3 region: CASSASGTHLRSSYNSPLHF. The CDR3 nucleotides are TGTGCCAGCAGCGCCTCCGGGACACATCTCAGGAGCTCCTATAATTCACCCCTCCACTTT.

The chain uses TRBV6-6 and TRBJ2-2; D is perhaps TRBD1 (6 bases). This CDR3 spans 15 amino acids. The V gene's germline CDR1 is MNHNY and CDR2 SVGAGI (reference sequence). V lost 8 bases and J 2 bases, leaving 15 bases between the germline ends. DNA for the CDR3: TGTGCCAGCTTTCCTCGGACAGTTAACACCGGGGAGCTGTTTTTT. Translated, it gives CASFPRTVNTGELFF.

This chain connects TRBV2 to TRBJ1-5, with TRBD1 identical over 8 bases. V was clipped by 8 bases and J by 7 bases; unmatched bases: 10. Germline values: CDR1 SNHLY, CDR2 FYNNEI. CDR3 length equals 14 residues. CDR3 protein: CASVGQGGAQPQHF. CDR3 DNA sequence: TGTGCCAGCGTAGGACAGGGTGGGGCCCAGCCCCAGCATTTT.

Of note for this clone: Different DNA sequences within this sample yield the same CDR3. V usage is TRBV2 and J usage is TRBJ1-1, with D unresolved. The CDR3 has 13 amino acids. V was trimmed by 4 bases and J by 1 base, leaving 7 bases between them. Germline values: CDR1 SNHLY, CDR2 FYNNEI. The CDR3 DNA is TGTGCCAGCAGTGGGTCAGGGAACACTGAAGCTTTCTTT. Translating gives CASSGSGNTEAFF.

The V call is TRBV18, the J call TRBJ1-4; D is perhaps TRBD1 (6 bases). The CDR3 loop spans 14 amino acids. The germline V gene has CDR1 KGHSH and CDR2 LQKENI. Trimming removed 0 bases at V and 6 bases at J, with 8 bases between. CDR3 sequence reads: CASSPPGAHEKLFF. CDR3 coding DNA: TGTGCCAGCTCACCACCGGGGGCGCATGAAAAACTGTTTTTT.

The gene calls are TRBV27 and TRBJ1-2, with D maybe TRBD1 (6 bases). CDR1 and CDR2 from the germline V gene are MNHEY and SMNVEV (reference sequence). This CDR3 has 18 residues. V gave up 5 bases and J gave up 0 bases, with 22 bases separating them. The CDR3 reads CASSPDRPLSATNYGYTF. For the CDR3, the DNA is TGTGCCAGCAGTCCGGACAGACCCCTTTCCGCTACTAACTATGGCTACACCTTC.

J is TRBJ2-7 and V is TRBV11-2; the D gene is possibly TRBD1 (6 bases). This CDR3 comprises 13 residues. From germline, CDR1 is SGHAT and CDR2 FQNNGV. V was trimmed by 1 base and J by 6 bases, leaving 10 bases between them. The CDR3 reads CASSLGTEVEQYF. Written as DNA, the CDR3 is TGTGCCAGCAGCTTAGGGACAGAGGTCGAGCAGTACTTC.

The chain is built from TRBV6-5 and TRBJ2-2; 8 bases line up with TRBD1. Looked up from germline, CDR1 is MNHEY and CDR2 is SVGAGI. The CDR3 is 15 residues long. V trimming: 0 bases; J trimming: 4 bases; junction bases outside the gene matches: 1. CDR3 region: CASSYSTGVTGELFF. The CDR3 nucleotides read TGTGCCAGCAGTTACTCGACAGGGGTCACCGGGGAGCTGTTTTTT.

J is TRBJ1-1 and V is TRBV11-3; 9 bases match TRBD1. This CDR3 comprises 12 residues. The V segment lost 5 bases and the J segment 11 bases; nucleotides outside the gene matches: 6. CDR1 is SGHNT and CDR2 is YENEEA in the germline V gene. This chain's CDR3 is CASSGRDREAFF. Here the CDR3 DNA reads TGTGCCAGCAGCGGCCGGGACAGGGAGGCTTTCTTT.